The sequence of this TCR beta chain was determined in a study of spatial heterogeneity in lung cancer. Whole-study findings and limits: Ubiquitous expanded tumor TCRs showed up in blood more at resection than follow-up.

TCRdb used MiXCR to reprocess the 5' RACE reads, holding one entry per CDR3 protein. The sample records approximately 8,100 distinct CDR3 sequences, 7.8% being singletons. The time point: sample taken at primary tumor resection. The authors sequenced whole RNA from tumor, nontumor lung or frozen PBMC without sorting. In this sample, this clonotype is medium-sized. The target antigen is unknown. Germline loops: CDR1 SGHTA, CDR2 FQGNSA. The CDR3 has 16 residues. Unmatched junction bases numbered 10, after V lost 5 bases and J lost 9 bases. Specimen: PBMCs, collected at surgery. The TCR comes from a female donor with early-stage non-small cell lung cancer. The chain employs TRBV7-2 and TRBJ2-1, with 13 bases lining up with TRBD2. CDR3 nucleotides: TGTGCCAGCAGCCCTCCCGGGACTAGCGGGATAAGTGAGCAGTTCTTC. Its protein is CASSPPGTSGISEQFF.